A selection of T cell receptor beta chains follows, all from one sample in a study of cytomegalovirus exposure and HLA in healthy donors. Using immunoSEQ multiplex PCR, the repertoire was profiled, and TCRdb retains in-frame clones only, with some absent. The sample records 150,000 to 200,000 clones, around 85% being singletons. Sequenced: PBMCs. Receptors were obtained from a man aged 18 to 30 in good health and CMV-seronegative. The CDR3 runs from the conserved cysteine through the conserved F or W. D genes are given only for firm matches. Some rows mark clone size as missing; the rest say once, few, many or name a class of expanded clone.

j_gene: TRBJ2-7
len: 15
d_gene: -
v_gene: TRBV4-2
abundance: -
CDR3aa: CASSQEEAGGDEQYF
CDR3nt: TGTGCCAGCAGCCAAGAGGAAGCAGGAGGGGACGAGCAGTACTTC

j_gene: TRBJ2-5
len: 14
d_gene: -
v_gene: TRBV6-6
abundance: few
CDR3aa: CASREDSHQETQYF
CDR3nt: TGTGCCAGCAGGGAGGACAGCCACCAAGAGACCCAGTACTTC

j_gene: TRBJ2-3
len: 15
d_gene: TRBD2
v_gene: TRBV11-2
abundance: -
CDR3aa: CASSLGASGADTQYF
CDR3nt: TGTGCCAGCAGCTTAGGTGCTAGCGGGGCAGATACGCAGTATTTT

j_gene: TRBJ1-2
len: 11
d_gene: TRBD1
v_gene: TRBV20-1
abundance: -
CDR3aa: CSWTGNYGYTF
CDR3nt: TGCAGTTGGACAGGGAACTATGGCTACACCTTC

j_gene: TRBJ2-7
len: 17
d_gene: TRBD1
v_gene: TRBV7-8
abundance: few
CDR3aa: CASSLARGTGDSYEQYF
CDR3nt: TGTGCCAGCAGCTTAGCCAGAGGGACAGGGGACTCCTACGAGCAGTACTTC

j_gene: TRBJ2-3
len: 15
d_gene: TRBD1
v_gene: TRBV6-6
abundance: -
CDR3aa: CASRDRVLSTDTQYF
CDR3nt: TGTGCCAGCAGAGACAGGGTTTTGAGCACAGATACGCAGTATTTT

j_gene: TRBJ2-6
len: 17
d_gene: TRBD1
v_gene: TRBV5-4
abundance: -
CDR3aa: CASSLGTGIGGANVLTF
CDR3nt: TGTGCCAGCAGCTTGGGGACAGGTATAGGTGGGGCCAACGTCCTGACTTTC

j_gene: TRBJ1-1
len: 13
d_gene: TRBD1
v_gene: TRBV6-5
abundance: -
CDR3aa: CASSKQGAAEAFF
CDR3nt: TGTGCCAGCAGTAAGCAGGGGGCAGCTGAAGCTTTCTTT

j_gene: TRBJ2-6
len: 18
d_gene: -
v_gene: TRBV19
abundance: -
CDR3aa: CASSIRPDLLGGANVLTF
CDR3nt: TGTGCCAGTAGTATTCGCCCGGACTTACTTGGCGGGGCCAACGTCCTGACTTTC

j_gene: TRBJ1-1
len: 14
d_gene: TRBD1
v_gene: TRBV4-1
abundance: -
CDR3aa: CASSLGQGRTEAFF
CDR3nt: TGCGCCAGCAGCCTGGGACAGGGGAGGACTGAAGCTTTCTTT

j_gene: TRBJ2-3
len: 17
d_gene: TRBD1
v_gene: TRBV11-2
abundance: -
CDR3aa: CASSLRRTGGISDTQYF
CDR3nt: TGTGCCAGCAGCTTAAGGCGGACAGGGGGCATTAGTGATACGCAGTATTTT

j_gene: TRBJ1-3
len: 18
d_gene: -
v_gene: TRBV27
abundance: -
CDR3aa: CARETDRPALFSGNTIYF
CDR3nt: TGTGCCAGGGAAACAGACAGGCCTGCCCTTTTCTCTGGAAACACCATATATTTT

j_gene: TRBJ2-6
len: 19
d_gene: -
v_gene: TRBV27
abundance: -
CDR3aa: CASSLRGSSYISGANVLTF
CDR3nt: TGTGCCAGCAGTTTAAGAGGGTCCTCCTACATATCTGGGGCCAACGTCCTGACTTTC

j_gene: TRBJ2-1
len: 14
d_gene: -
v_gene: TRBV10-3
abundance: -
CDR3aa: CAISASAGRDEQFF
CDR3nt: TGTGCCATCAGCGCGTCGGCGGGTAGGGATGAGCAGTTCTTC

j_gene: TRBJ2-2
len: 19
d_gene: -
v_gene: TRBV4-3
abundance: -
CDR3aa: CASSLYAQATGPNTGELFF
CDR3nt: TGCGCCAGCAGCCTCTACGCACAGGCCACCGGCCCCAACACCGGGGAGCTGTTTTTT

j_gene: TRBJ2-7
len: 14
d_gene: -
v_gene: TRBV15
abundance: -
CDR3aa: CATSKRDFSYEQYF
CDR3nt: TGTGCCACCAGCAAACGGGACTTCTCCTACGAGCAGTACTTC

j_gene: TRBJ2-7
len: 14
d_gene: TRBD2
v_gene: TRBV5-1
abundance: -
CDR3aa: CASSSPGTSGEQYF
CDR3nt: TGCGCCAGCAGCTCTCCCGGGACTAGCGGCGAGCAGTACTTC

j_gene: TRBJ1-1
len: 14
d_gene: -
v_gene: TRBV19
abundance: -
CDR3aa: CASSNRVSDTEAFF
CDR3nt: TGTGCCAGTAGCAACAGGGTCTCCGACACTGAAGCTTTCTTT

j_gene: TRBJ2-5
len: 11
d_gene: -
v_gene: TRBV2
abundance: -
CDR3aa: CASRRGGTQYF
CDR3nt: TGTGCCAGCAGACGAGGGGGGACCCAGTACTTC

j_gene: TRBJ2-4
len: 12
d_gene: -
v_gene: TRBV18
abundance: -
CDR3aa: CASSDPRDIQYF
CDR3nt: TGTGCCAGCTCCGACCCCCGGGACATTCAGTACTTC

j_gene: TRBJ2-7
len: 13
d_gene: TRBD1
v_gene: TRBV29-1
abundance: once
CDR3aa: CSVEPDRGYEQYF
CDR3nt: TGCAGCGTTGAACCGGACAGGGGATACGAGCAGTACTTC

j_gene: TRBJ2-7
len: 12
d_gene: -
v_gene: TRBV5-1
abundance: -
CDR3aa: CASSAGGYEQYF
CDR3nt: TGCGCCAGCAGCGCAGGAGGTTACGAGCAGTACTTC

j_gene: TRBJ1-5
len: 17
d_gene: TRBD1
v_gene: TRBV7-2
abundance: once
CDR3aa: CASSLDPPGQPNQPQHF
CDR3nt: TGTGCCAGCAGCTTAGATCCCCCGGGACAGCCCAATCAGCCCCAGCATTTT

j_gene: TRBJ1-6
len: 17
d_gene: -
v_gene: TRBV4-2
abundance: -
CDR3aa: CASSQEQASSYNSPLHF
CDR3nt: TGTGCCAGCAGCCAAGAACAAGCTAGCTCCTATAATTCACCCCTCCACTTT

j_gene: TRBJ2-7
len: 14
d_gene: -
v_gene: TRBV2
abundance: -
CDR3aa: CASRPLGVAHEQYF
CDR3nt: TGTGCCAGCAGGCCCCTCGGAGTAGCTCACGAGCAGTACTTC

j_gene: TRBJ2-7
len: 17
d_gene: TRBD2
v_gene: TRBV28
abundance: -
CDR3aa: CASSLRGGGRAIYEQYF
CDR3nt: TGTGCCAGCAGCCTGCGCGGCGGCGGGAGGGCTATCTACGAGCAGTACTTC

j_gene: TRBJ1-4
len: 13
d_gene: -
v_gene: TRBV6-5
abundance: -
CDR3aa: CASKHTGFEKLFF
CDR3nt: TGTGCCAGCAAACATACAGGGTTCGAAAAACTGTTTTTT

j_gene: TRBJ2-2
len: 14
d_gene: -
v_gene: TRBV4-1
abundance: -
CDR3aa: CASSPGLNTGELFF
CDR3nt: TGCGCCAGCAGCCCAGGGCTGAACACCGGGGAGCTGTTTTTT

j_gene: TRBJ2-5
len: 15
d_gene: -
v_gene: TRBV18
abundance: -
CDR3aa: CASSPRSRDGETQYF
CDR3nt: TGTGCCAGCTCACCCCGGTCCAGGGATGGGGAGACCCAGTACTTC

j_gene: TRBJ1-2
len: 15
d_gene: -
v_gene: TRBV7-9
abundance: once
CDR3aa: CASSSYRAANYGYTF
CDR3nt: TGTGCCAGCAGCTCATACAGGGCAGCTAACTATGGCTACACCTTC

j_gene: TRBJ1-5
len: 14
d_gene: -
v_gene: TRBV19
abundance: -
CDR3aa: CASSDHSRNQPQHF
CDR3nt: TGTGCCAGTAGTGATCACAGTCGCAATCAGCCCCAGCATTTT

j_gene: TRBJ2-7
len: 15
d_gene: TRBD1
v_gene: TRBV7-6
abundance: -
CDR3aa: CASSLERTGSHEQYF
CDR3nt: TGTGCCAGCAGCTTAGAGCGGACAGGGTCCCACGAGCAGTACTTC

j_gene: TRBJ2-3
len: 14
d_gene: -
v_gene: TRBV11-2
abundance: -
CDR3aa: CASSLYRGTDTQYF
CDR3nt: TGTGCCAGCAGCTTATACCGGGGCACAGATACGCAGTATTTT

j_gene: TRBJ2-3
len: 16
d_gene: -
v_gene: TRBV4-3
abundance: -
CDR3aa: CASSQTAGRSTDTQYF
CDR3nt: TGCGCCAGCAGCCAAACAGCGGGTCGTAGCACAGATACGCAGTATTTT

j_gene: TRBJ2-7
len: 15
d_gene: TRBD2
v_gene: TRBV7-2
abundance: -
CDR3aa: CASSSTSGGSYEQYF
CDR3nt: TGTGCCAGCAGCTCGACTAGCGGGGGATCCTACGAGCAGTACTTC

j_gene: TRBJ1-2
len: 13
d_gene: TRBD1
v_gene: TRBV4-3
abundance: -
CDR3aa: CASSRDSNYGYTF
CDR3nt: TGCGCCAGCAGCCGGGACAGTAACTATGGCTACACCTTC

j_gene: TRBJ2-1
len: 12
d_gene: TRBD2
v_gene: TRBV7-9
abundance: -
CDR3aa: CAGSGGYNEQFF
CDR3nt: TGTGCCGGTAGCGGGGGATACAATGAGCAGTTCTTC

j_gene: TRBJ1-5
len: 14
d_gene: -
v_gene: TRBV27
abundance: -
CDR3aa: CASSFTGPNQPQHF
CDR3nt: TGTGCCAGCAGTTTTACAGGACCCAATCAGCCCCAGCATTTT

j_gene: TRBJ2-7
len: 15
d_gene: TRBD2
v_gene: TRBV7-2
abundance: -
CDR3aa: CASSVLAGGAYEQYF
CDR3nt: TGTGCCAGCAGCGTATTAGCGGGGGGCGCCTACGAGCAGTACTTC

j_gene: TRBJ2-5
len: 16
d_gene: TRBD1
v_gene: TRBV27
abundance: -
CDR3aa: CASSLLGQGVQETQYF
CDR3nt: TGTGCCAGCAGTTTATTGGGACAGGGGGTCCAAGAGACCCAGTACTTC

j_gene: TRBJ1-2
len: 13
d_gene: -
v_gene: TRBV19
abundance: few
CDR3aa: CASSKILSDGYTF
CDR3nt: TGTGCCAGTAGTAAGATATTATCGGATGGCTACACCTTC

j_gene: TRBJ2-3
len: 15
d_gene: TRBD1
v_gene: TRBV11-2
abundance: -
CDR3aa: CASSQGQGSADTQYF
CDR3nt: TGTGCCAGCAGCCAGGGACAGGGGTCGGCAGATACGCAGTATTTT

j_gene: TRBJ2-2
len: 18
d_gene: TRBD2
v_gene: TRBV28
abundance: few
CDR3aa: CASSFKLSGSQGAGELFF
CDR3nt: TGTGCCAGCAGTTTTAAACTTAGCGGGAGCCAGGGGGCCGGGGAGCTGTTTTTT

j_gene: TRBJ2-1
len: 14
d_gene: TRBD2
v_gene: TRBV7-7
abundance: -
CDR3aa: CASSLIGRAHEQFF
CDR3nt: TGTGCTAGCAGCTTAATCGGGAGGGCCCATGAGCAGTTCTTC

j_gene: TRBJ2-5
len: 14
d_gene: -
v_gene: TRBV6-1
abundance: few
CDR3aa: CASSADTSQETQYF
CDR3nt: TGTGCCAGCAGTGCGGACACCTCACAAGAGACCCAGTACTTC

j_gene: TRBJ1-1
len: 10
d_gene: -
v_gene: TRBV29-1
abundance: -
CDR3aa: CSATTGTAFF
CDR3nt: TGCAGCGCTACTACAGGGACAGCTTTCTTT

j_gene: TRBJ2-1
len: 17
d_gene: TRBD2
v_gene: TRBV18
abundance: -
CDR3aa: CASSPKGLAGPYNEQFF
CDR3nt: TGTGCCAGCTCACCAAAAGGACTAGCGGGGCCATACAATGAGCAGTTCTTC

j_gene: TRBJ1-2
len: 13
d_gene: -
v_gene: TRBV6-5
abundance: -
CDR3aa: CASSSDRTTGYTF
CDR3nt: TGTGCCAGCAGTTCGGATCGGACAACTGGCTACACCTTC

j_gene: TRBJ2-7
len: 14
d_gene: -
v_gene: TRBV2
abundance: -
CDR3aa: CASSDQGLAYEQYF
CDR3nt: TGTGCCAGCAGTGACCAGGGGCTGGCCTACGAGCAGTACTTC